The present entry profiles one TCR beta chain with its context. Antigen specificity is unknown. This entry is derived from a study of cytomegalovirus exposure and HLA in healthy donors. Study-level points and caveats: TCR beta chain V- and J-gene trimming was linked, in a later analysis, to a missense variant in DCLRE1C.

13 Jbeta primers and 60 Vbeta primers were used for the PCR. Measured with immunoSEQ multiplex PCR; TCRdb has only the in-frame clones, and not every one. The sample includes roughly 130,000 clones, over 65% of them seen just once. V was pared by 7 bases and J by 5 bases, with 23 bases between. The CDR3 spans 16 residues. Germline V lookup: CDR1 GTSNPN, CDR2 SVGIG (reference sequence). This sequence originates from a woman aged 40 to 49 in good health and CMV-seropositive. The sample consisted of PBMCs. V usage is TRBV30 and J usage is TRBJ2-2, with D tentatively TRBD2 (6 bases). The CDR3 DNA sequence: TGTGCCTCCTCAGGGACTCAGGGCGGTAGGACCGGGGAGCTGTTTTTT. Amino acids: CASSGTQGGRTGELFF.